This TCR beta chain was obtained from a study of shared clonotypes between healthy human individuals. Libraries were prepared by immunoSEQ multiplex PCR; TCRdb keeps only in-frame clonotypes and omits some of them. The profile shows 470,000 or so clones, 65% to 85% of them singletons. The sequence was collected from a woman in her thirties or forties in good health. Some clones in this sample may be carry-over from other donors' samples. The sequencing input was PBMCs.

CDR3 DNA sequence: TGTGCCAGCAGCCAACTGGGACAGGGCACCACTGAAGCTTTCTTT. It is translated as CASSQLGQGTTEAFF. The genes are TRBV5-6 and TRBJ1-1; 9 nucleotides line up with TRBD1. The junction had 8 bases not matched to a gene; V was cut back by 4 bases and J by 4 bases. The germline CDR1 and CDR2 sequences are SGHDT and YYEEEE. This CDR3 contains 15 residues.